The entry that follows covers one TCR beta chain sequence. This CDR3 contains 17 residues. Unmatched junction bases numbered 10, after V lost 3 bases and J lost 5 bases. The germline V gene has CDR1 LGHNA and CDR2 YNFKEQ. The data belong to a study of cytomegalovirus exposure and HLA in healthy donors. The PCR made use of 60 Vbeta and 13 Jbeta primers. The method was immunoSEQ multiplex PCR; TCRdb's version includes in-frame clones alone and lacks a portion of them. This table has 100,000 to 150,000 clones, 77% appearing once. The sequence was obtained from a man aged 50-59 years in good health and CMV-seropositive. The source material was PBMCs. V and J are TRBV4-2 and TRBJ2-5; TRBD2 agrees at 12 bases. CDR3 residues: CASSHLLAGGPGETQYF. CDR3 nucleotides: TGTGCCAGCAGCCACCTTCTAGCGGGAGGGCCGGGTGAGACCCAGTACTTC.